This entry features one TCR beta chain sequence. One end of the junction is discordant with germline, which a read error may explain. The length of the CDR3 is 15 residues. In germline, CDR1 is SGHRS, CDR2 YFSETQ. The TCR beta CDR3 regions underwent amplification from RNA transcripts. An initial RT-PCR round employing HTBI primers preceded a second-round multiplex PCR. In TCRdb, the multiplex PCR reads were re-called with MiXCR into one record per CDR3 protein. Of about 600,000 distinct CDR3 sequences in the sample, 39% are singletons; the top ten hold over 3.5%. The sample originates from a study of Graves' ophthalmopathy and Graves' hyperthyroidism.

Sequencing was done on a sample of peripheral blood or thyroid tissue (not recorded which). This chain uses TRBV5-1 with TRBJ2-5; TRBD1 aligns across 8 bases. This TCR came from an adult man with Graves' hyperthyroidism. The chain's CDR3 is CACSLAGQGQETQYF. CDR3 nucleotides: TGTGCCTGCAGCTTGGCCGGACAGGGTCAAGAGACCCAGTACTTC.